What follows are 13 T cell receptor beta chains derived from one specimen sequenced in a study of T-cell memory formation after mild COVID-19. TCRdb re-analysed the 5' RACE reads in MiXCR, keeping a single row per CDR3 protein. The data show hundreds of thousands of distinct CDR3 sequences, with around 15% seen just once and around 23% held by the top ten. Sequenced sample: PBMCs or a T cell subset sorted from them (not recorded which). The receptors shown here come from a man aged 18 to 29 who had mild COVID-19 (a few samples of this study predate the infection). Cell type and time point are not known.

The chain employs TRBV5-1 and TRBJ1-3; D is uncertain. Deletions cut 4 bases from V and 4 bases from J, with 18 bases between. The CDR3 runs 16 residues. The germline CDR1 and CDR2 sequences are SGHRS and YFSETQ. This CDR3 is CASSLQHLEAGNTIYF. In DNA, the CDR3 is TGCGCCAGCAGCCTTCAACACCTGGAGGCCGGAAACACCATATATTTT.

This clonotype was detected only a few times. For the CDR3, the DNA is TGCAGCACGGACCGGGACAGCGTGTACTCATTCACAGATACGCAGTATTTT. It codes for CSTDRDSVYSFTDTQYF. V gene TRBV29-1 combines with J gene TRBJ2-3; 7 positions match TRBD1. The germline V gene encodes CDR1 SQVTM and CDR2 ANQGSEA. J lost 2 bases, V lost 8 bases, and 19 bases had no gene match. The CDR3 length is 17 residues.

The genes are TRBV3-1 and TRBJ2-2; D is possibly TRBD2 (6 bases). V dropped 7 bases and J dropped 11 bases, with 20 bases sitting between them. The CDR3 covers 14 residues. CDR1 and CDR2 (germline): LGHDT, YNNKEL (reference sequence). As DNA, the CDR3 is TGTGCCAGCAAGGGAGGACACCCGTGGGGAGAGCTGTTTTTT. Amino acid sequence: CASKGGHPWGELFF.

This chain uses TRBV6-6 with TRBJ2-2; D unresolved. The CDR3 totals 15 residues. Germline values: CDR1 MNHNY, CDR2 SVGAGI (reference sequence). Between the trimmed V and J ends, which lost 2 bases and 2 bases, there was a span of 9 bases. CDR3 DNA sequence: TGTGCCAGCAGTTACGCCGCAGCTAACACCGGGGAGCTGTTTTTT. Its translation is CASSYAAANTGELFF.

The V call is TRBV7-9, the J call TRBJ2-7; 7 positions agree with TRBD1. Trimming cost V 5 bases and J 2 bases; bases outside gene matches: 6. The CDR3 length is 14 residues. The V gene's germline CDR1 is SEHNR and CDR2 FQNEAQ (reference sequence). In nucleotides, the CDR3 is TGTGCCAGCAGCCTCGGGACAGCGGCCTACGAGCAGTACTTC. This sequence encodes CASSLGTAAYEQYF.

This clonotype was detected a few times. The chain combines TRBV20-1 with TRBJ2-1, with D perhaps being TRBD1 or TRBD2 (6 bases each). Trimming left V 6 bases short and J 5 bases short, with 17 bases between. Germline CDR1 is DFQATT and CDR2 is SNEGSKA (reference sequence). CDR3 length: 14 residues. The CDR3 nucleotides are TGCAGTGCCCCCCGCGGAGGGGGGAACAATGAGCAGTTCTTC. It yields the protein CSAPRGGGNNEQFF.

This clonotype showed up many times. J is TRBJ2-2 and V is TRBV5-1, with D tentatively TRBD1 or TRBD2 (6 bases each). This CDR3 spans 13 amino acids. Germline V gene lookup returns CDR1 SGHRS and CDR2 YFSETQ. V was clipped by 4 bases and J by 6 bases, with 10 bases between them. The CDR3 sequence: CASSAGGAGELFF. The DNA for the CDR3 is TGCGCCAGCAGCGCCGGGGGCGCCGGGGAGCTGTTTTTT.

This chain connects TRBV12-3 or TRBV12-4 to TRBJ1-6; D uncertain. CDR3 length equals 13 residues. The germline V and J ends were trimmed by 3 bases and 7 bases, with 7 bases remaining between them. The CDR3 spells CASSFHGNSPLHF. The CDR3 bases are TGTGCCAGCAGTTTCCATGGGAATTCACCCCTCCACTTT.

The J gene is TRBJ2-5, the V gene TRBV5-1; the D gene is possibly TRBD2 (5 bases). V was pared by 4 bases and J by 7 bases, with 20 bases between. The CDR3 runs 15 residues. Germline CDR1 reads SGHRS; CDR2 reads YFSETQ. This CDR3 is CASSEILETIGTQYF. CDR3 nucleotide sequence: TGCGCCAGCAGCGAAATACTAGAAACGATTGGGACCCAGTACTTC.

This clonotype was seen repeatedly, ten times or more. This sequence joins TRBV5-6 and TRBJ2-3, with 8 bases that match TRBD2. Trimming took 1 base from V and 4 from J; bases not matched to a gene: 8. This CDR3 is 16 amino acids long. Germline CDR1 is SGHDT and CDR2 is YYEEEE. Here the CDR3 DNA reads TGTGCCAGCAGCTTGACGGGGGGGCCTTCTGCAGATACGCAGTATTTT. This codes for CASSLTGGPSADTQYF.

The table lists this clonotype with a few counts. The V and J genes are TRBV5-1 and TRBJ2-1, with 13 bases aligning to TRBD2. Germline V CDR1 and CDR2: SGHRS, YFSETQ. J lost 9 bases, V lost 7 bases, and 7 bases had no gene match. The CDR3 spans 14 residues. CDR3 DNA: TGCGCCAGCGCAGGGACTAGCGGGATGGGTGAGCAGTTCTTC. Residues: CASAGTSGMGEQFF.

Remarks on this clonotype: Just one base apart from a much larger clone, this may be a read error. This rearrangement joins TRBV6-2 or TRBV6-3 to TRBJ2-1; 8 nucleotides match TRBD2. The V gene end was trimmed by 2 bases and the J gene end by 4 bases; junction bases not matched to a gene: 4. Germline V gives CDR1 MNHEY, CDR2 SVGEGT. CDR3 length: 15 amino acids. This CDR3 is CASSYTGGAYNEQFF. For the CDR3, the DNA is TGTGCCAGCAGTTACACGGGGGGGGCATACAATGAGCAGTTCTTC.

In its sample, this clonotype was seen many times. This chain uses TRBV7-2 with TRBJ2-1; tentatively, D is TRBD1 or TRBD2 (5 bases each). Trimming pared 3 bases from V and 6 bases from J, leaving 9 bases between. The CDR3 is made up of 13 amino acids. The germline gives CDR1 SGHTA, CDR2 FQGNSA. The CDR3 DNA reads TGTGCCAGCAGCTTTGGGGGTGGCAATGAGCAGTTCTTC. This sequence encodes CASSFGGGNEQFF. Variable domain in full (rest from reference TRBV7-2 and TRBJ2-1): GAGVSQSPSNKVTEKGKDVELRCDPISGHTALYWYRQSLGQGLEFLIYFQGNSAPDKSGLPSDRFSAERTGGSVSTLTIQRTQQEDSAVYLCASSFGGGNEQFFGPGTRLTVL.